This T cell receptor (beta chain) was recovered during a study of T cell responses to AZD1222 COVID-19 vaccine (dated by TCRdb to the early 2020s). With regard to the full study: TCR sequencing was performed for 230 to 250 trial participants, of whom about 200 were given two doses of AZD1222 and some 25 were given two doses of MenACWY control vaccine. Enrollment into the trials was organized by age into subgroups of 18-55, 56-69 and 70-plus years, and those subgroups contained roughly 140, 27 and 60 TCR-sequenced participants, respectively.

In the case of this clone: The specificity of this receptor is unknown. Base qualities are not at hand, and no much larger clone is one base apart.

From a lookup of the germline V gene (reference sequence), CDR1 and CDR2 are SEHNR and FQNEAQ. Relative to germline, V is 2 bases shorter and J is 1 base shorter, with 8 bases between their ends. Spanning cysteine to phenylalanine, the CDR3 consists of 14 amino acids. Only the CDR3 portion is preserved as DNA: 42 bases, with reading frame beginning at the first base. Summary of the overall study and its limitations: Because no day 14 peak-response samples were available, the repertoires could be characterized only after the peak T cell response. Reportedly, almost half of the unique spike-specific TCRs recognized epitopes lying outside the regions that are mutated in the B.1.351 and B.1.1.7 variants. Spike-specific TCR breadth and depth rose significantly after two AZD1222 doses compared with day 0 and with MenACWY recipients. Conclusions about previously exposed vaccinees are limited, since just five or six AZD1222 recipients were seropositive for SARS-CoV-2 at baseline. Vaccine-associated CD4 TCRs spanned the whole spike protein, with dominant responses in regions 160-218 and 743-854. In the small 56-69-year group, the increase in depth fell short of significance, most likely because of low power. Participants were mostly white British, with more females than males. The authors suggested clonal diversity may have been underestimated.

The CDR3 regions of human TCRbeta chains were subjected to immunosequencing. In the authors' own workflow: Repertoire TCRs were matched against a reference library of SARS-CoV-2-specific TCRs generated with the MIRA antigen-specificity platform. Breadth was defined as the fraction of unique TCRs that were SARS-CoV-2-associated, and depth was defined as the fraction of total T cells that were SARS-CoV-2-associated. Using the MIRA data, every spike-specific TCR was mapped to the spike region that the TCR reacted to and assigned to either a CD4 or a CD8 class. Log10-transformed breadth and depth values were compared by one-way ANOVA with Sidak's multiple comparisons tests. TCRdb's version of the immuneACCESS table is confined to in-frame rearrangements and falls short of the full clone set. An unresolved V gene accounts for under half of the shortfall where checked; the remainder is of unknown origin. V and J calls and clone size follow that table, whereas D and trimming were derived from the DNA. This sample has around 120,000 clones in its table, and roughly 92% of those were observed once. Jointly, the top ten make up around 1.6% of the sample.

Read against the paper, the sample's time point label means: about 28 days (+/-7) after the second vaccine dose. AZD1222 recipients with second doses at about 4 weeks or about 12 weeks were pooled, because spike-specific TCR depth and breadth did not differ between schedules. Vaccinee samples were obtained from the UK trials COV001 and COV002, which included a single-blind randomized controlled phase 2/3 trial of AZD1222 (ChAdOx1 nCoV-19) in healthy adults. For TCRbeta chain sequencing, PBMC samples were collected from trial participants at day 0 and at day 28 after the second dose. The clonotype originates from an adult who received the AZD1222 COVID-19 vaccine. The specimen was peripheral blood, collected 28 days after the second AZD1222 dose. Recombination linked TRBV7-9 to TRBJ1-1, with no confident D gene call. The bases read TGTGCCAGCAGCTTAAATCCGGGGAACACTGAAGCTTTCTTT. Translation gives CASSLNPGNTEAFF.